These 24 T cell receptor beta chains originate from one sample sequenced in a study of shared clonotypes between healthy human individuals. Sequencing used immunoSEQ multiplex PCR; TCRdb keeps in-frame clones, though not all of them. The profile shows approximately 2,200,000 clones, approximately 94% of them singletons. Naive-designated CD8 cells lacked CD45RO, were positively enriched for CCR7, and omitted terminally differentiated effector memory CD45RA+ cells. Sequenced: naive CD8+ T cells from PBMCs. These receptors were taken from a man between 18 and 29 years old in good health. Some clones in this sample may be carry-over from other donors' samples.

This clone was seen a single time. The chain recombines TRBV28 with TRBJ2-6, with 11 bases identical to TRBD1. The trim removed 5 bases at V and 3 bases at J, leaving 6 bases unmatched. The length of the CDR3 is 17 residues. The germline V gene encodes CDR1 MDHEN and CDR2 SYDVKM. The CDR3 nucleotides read TGTGCCAGCAGTCTGGACAGGGGGCGCTTTGGGGCCAACGTCCTGACTTTC. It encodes CASSLDRGRFGANVLTF.

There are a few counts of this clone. CDR3 loop: CAISYSGSSYEQYF. Here the CDR3 DNA reads TGTGCCATCAGTTATAGCGGGTCCTCCTACGAGCAGTACTTC. J is TRBJ2-7 and V is TRBV10-3; 7 bases map to TRBD2. After removal of 5 bases from V and 0 bases from J, the junction contained 4 bases not matched to a gene. Germline V gene lookup returns CDR1 ENHRY and CDR2 SYGVKD. This CDR3 region has 14 residues.

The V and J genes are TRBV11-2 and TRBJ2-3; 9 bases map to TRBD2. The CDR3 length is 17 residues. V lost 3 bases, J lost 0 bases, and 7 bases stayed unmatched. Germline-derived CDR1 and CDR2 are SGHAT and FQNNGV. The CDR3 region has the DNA TGTGCCAGCAGCTTTAGTCTAGCGGGATCAAGCACAGATACGCAGTATTTT. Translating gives CASSFSLAGSSTDTQYF.

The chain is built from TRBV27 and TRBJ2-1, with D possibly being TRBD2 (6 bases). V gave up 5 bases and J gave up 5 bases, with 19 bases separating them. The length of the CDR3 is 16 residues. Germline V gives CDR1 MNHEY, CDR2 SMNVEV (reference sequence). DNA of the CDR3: TGTGCCAGCAGTCCCGCAAAGTTTAGGAGGGACAATGAGCAGTTCTTC. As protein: CASSPAKFRRDNEQFF.

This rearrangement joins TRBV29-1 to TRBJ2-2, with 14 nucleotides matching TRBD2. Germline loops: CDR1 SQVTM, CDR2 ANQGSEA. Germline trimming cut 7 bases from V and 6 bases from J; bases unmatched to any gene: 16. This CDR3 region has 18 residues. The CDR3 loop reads CSARGGLAGASLPGELFF. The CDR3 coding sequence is TGCAGCGCAAGGGGGGGACTAGCGGGAGCGTCCCTCCCCGGGGAGCTGTTTTTT.

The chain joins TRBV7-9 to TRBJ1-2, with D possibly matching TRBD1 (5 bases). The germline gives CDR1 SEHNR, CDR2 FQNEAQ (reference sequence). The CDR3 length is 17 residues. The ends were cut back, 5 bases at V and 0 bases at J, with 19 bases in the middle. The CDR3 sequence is CASSPEAGRGANYGYTF. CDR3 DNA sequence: TGTGCCAGCAGCCCCGAGGCGGGCCGAGGGGCTAACTATGGCTACACCTTC.

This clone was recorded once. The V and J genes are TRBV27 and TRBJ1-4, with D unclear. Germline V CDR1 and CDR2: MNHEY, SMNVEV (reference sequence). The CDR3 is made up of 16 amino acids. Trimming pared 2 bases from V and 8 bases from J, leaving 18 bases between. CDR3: CASSLRFAGSIEKLFF. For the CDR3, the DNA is TGTGCCAGCAGTTTACGTTTTGCCGGGAGCATCGAAAAACTGTTTTTT. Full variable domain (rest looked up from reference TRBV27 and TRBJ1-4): EAQVTQNPRYLITVTGKKLTVTCSQNMNHEYMSWYRQDPGLGLRQIYYSMNVEVTDKGDVPEGYKVSRKEKRNFPLILESPSPNQTSLYFCASSLRFAGSIEKLFFGSGTQLSVL.

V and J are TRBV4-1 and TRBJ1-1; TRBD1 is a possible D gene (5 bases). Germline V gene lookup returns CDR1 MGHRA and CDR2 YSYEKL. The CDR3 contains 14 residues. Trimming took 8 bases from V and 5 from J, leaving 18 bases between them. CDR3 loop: CASCSGGEGTEAFF. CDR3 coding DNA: TGCGCCAGCTGCTCCGGGGGGGAGGGGACTGAAGCTTTCTTT.

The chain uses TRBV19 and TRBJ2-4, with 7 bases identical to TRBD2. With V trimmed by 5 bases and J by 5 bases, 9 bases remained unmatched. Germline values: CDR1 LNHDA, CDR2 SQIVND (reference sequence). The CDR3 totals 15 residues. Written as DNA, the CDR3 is TGTGCCAGTAGTTTACGGAGGGCGGGGGAAAACATTCAGTACTTC. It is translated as CASSLRRAGENIQYF.

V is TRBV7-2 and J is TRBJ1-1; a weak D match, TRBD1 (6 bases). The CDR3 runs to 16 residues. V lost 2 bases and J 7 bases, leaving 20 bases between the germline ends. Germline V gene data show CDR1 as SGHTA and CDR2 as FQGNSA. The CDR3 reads CASSLKPQGSGGEAFF. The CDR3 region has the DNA TGTGCCAGCAGCTTAAAGCCACAGGGATCCGGCGGTGAAGCTTTCTTT.

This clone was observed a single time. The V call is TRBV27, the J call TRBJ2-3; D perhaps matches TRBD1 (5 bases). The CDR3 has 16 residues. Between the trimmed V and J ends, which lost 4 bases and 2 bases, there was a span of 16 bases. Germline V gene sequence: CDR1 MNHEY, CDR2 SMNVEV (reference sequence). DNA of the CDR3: TGTGCCAGCAGTTCCCACCTCAGGGTACTCACAGATACGCAGTATTTT. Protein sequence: CASSSHLRVLTDTQYF.

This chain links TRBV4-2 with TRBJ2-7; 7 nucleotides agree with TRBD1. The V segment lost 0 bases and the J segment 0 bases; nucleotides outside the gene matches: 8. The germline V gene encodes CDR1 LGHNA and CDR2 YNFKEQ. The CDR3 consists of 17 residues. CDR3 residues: CASSQDDRAEPSYEQYF. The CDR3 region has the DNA TGTGCCAGCAGCCAAGACGACAGGGCGGAACCCTCCTACGAGCAGTACTTC.

This CDR3 is CASSDSRPNRNYGYTF. The CDR3 nucleotides read TGTGCCAGCAGTGACTCCAGACCGAACCGTAACTATGGCTACACCTTC. The chain is built from TRBV6-4 and TRBJ1-2; no firm D call. V shed 0 bases and J shed 1 base, with 12 bases lying between them. Germline V gene sequence: CDR1 MRHNA, CDR2 SNTAGT. This CDR3 is built from 16 residues.

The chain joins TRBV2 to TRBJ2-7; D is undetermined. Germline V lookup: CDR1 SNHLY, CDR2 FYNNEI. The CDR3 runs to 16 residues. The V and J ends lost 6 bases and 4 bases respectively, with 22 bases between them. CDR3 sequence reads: CASSDTRKRNPYEQYF. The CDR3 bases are TGTGCCAGCAGCGATACAAGGAAGAGGAATCCTTACGAGCAGTACTTC.

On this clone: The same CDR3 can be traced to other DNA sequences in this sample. CDR3 sequence (DNA): TGTGCCAGCAGTTTACGGGGATGGGACACTGAAGCTTTCTTT. As protein: CASSLRGWDTEAFF. The chain links TRBV28 to TRBJ1-1; no firm D call. This CDR3 has 14 residues. Looked up from germline, CDR1 is MDHEN and CDR2 is SYDVKM. V was shortened by 2 bases and J by 3 bases, with 10 bases between the two germline ends.

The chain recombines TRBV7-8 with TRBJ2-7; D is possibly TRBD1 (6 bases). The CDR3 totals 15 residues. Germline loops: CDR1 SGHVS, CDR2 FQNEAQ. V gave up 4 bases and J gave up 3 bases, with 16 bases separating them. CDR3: CASSSRRVQGYEQYF. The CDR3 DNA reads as TGTGCCAGCAGCTCAAGACGGGTACAGGGCTACGAGCAGTACTTC. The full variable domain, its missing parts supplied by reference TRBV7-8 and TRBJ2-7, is GAGVSQSPRYKVAKRGQDVALRCDPISGHVSLFWYQQALGQGPEFLTYFQNEAQLDKSGLPSDRFFAERPEGSVSTLKIQRTQQEDSAVYLCASSSRRVQGYEQYFGPGTRLTVT.

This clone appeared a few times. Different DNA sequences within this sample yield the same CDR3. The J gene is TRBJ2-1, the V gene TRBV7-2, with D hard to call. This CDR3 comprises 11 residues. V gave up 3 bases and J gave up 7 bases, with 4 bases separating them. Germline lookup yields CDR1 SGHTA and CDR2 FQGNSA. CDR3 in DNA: TGTGCCAGCAGCTTGGGGAATGAGCAGTTCTTC. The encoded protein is CASSLGNEQFF.

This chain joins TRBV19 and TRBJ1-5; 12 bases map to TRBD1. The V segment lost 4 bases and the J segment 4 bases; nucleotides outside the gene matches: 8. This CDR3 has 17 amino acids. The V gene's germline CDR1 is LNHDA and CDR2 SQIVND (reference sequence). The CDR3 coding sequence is TGTGCCAGTAGTAACTACGGGGACAGGGGGCCGAATCAGCCCCAGCATTTT. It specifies CASSNYGDRGPNQPQHF.

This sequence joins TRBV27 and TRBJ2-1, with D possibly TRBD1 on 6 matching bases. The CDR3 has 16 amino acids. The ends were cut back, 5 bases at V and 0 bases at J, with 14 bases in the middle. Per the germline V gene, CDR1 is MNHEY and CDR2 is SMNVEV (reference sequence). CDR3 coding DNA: TGTGCCAGCAGTCCCAGGACAGAAAGCTCCTACAATGAGCAGTTCTTC. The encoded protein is CASSPRTESSYNEQFF.

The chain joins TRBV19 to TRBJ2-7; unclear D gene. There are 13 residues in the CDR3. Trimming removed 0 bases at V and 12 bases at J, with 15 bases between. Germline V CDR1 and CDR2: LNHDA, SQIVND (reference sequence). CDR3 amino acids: CASSIDWFAPLYF. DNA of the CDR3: TGTGCCAGTAGTATAGATTGGTTCGCCCCCCTGTACTTC.

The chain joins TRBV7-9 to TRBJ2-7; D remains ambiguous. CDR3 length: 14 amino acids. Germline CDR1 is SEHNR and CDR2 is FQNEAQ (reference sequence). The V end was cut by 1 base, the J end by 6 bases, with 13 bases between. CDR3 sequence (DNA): TGTGCCAGCAGCTTAGTAGGGTCGTCCGGCGAGCAGTACTTC. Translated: CASSLVGSSGEQYF.

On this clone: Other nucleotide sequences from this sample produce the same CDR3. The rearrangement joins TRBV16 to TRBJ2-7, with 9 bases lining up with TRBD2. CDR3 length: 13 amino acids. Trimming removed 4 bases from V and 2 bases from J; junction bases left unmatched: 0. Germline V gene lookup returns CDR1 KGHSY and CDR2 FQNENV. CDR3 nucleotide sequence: TGTGCCAGCAGCCCTAGCGGGACCTACGAGCAGTACTTC. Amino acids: CASSPSGTYEQYF.

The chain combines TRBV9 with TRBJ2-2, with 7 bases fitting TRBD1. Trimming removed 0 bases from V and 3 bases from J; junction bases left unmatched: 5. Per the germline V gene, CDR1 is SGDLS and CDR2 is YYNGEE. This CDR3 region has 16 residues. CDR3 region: CASSVGQGGYTGELFF. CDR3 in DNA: TGTGCCAGCAGCGTAGGACAGGGCGGGTACACCGGGGAGCTGTTTTTT.

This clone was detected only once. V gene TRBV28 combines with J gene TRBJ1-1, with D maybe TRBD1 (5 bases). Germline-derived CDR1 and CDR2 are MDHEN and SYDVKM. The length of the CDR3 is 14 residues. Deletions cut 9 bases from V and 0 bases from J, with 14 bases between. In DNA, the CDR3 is TGTGCCAGTTCAGGGAATTGGCTGAACACTGAAGCTTTCTTT. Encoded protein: CASSGNWLNTEAFF. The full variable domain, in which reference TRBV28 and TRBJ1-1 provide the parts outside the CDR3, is DVKVTQSSRYLVKRTGEKVFLECVQDMDHENMFWYRQDPGLGLRLIYFSYDVKMKEKGDIPEGYSVSREKKERFSLILESASTNQTSMYLCASSGNWLNTEAFFGQGTRLTVV.